This T cell receptor beta chain was observed in a study of T cell responses to AZD1222 COVID-19 vaccine. Findings and caveats of the study: Following two doses of AZD1222, Spike-specific TCR breadth and depth rose. Sampling captured repertoires only after the peak T cell response. Donors in the cohort were predominantly white British and more often female, and clonal diversity was possibly underestimated. Unmutated variant regions reportedly attract nearly half of all spike-specific TCRs.

The V gene's germline CDR1 is LGHNT and CDR2 FRNRAP. The CDR3 is 19 residues long. The V end was cut by 0 bases, the J end by 6 bases, with 24 bases between. Remarks on this clone: Its antigen is still unknown.

Clones were sequenced by immunoSEQ multiplex PCR, and TCRdb holds only the in-frame ones, with some missing. Of approximately 150,000 clones listed, around 90% are singletons. Sequences were derived from peripheral blood, sampled 28 days after the second AZD1222 dose. This TCR was recovered from an adult who received the AZD1222 COVID-19 vaccine. The rearrangement uses TRBV12-5 and TRBJ2-1; D unclear. For the CDR3, the DNA is TGTGCTAGTGGTTTGGTAGTAGGCCCTCACCTCGGGTCGAGCAATGAGCAGTTCTTC. Translated: CASGLVVGPHLGSSNEQFF. The full variable domain, rest sourced from reference TRBV12-5 and TRBJ2-1, is DARVTQTPRHKVTEMGQEVTMRCQPILGHNTVFWYRQTMMQGLELLAYFRNRAPLDDSGMPKDRFSAEMPDATLATLKIQPSEPRDSAVYFCASGLVVGPHLGSSNEQFFGPGTRLTVL.